This T cell receptor beta chain is drawn from a study of T-cell memory formation after mild COVID-19. CDR1 and CDR2 (germline): SGHAT, FQNNGV. The CDR3 sequence is 13 residues long. The V and J ends lost 4 bases and 3 bases respectively, with 10 bases between them. TCRdb recomputed calls from the 5' RACE reads with MiXCR, one row per CDR3 protein. The repertoire holds roughly 86,000 distinct CDR3 sequences, with over 12% as singletons. The specimen sequenced was PBMCs or a T cell subset sorted from them (not recorded which). This TCR was sampled from a man aged 18 to 35 who had mild COVID-19 (a few samples of this study predate the infection). Cell type and time point are not known. This rearrangement joins TRBV11-2 to TRBJ2-7; D unclear. The CDR3 reads CASSSPDGYEQYF. CDR3 coding DNA: TGTGCCAGCAGCTCCCCGGACGGCTACGAGCAGTACTTC.